One and the same sample provided the 9 T cell receptor beta chains below, sequenced in a study of blood T cell repertoires in COVID-19. Sequenced by immunoSEQ multiplex PCR; TCRdb stores in-frame clones only, minus some. The repertoire holds 90,000 to 95,000 clones, with around 89% as singletons. The specimen was peripheral blood. The receptors were sampled from a woman of 80 years or more with active COVID-19.

This CDR3 reads CASSLFRTSGSYNEQFF. Written as DNA, the CDR3 is TGTGCCAGCAGCCTTTTCCGGACTAGCGGCTCCTACAATGAGCAGTTCTTC. The chain joins TRBV3-1 (or the pseudogene TRBV3-2) to TRBJ2-1; 10 nucleotides align to TRBD2. Trimming removed 4 bases from V and 0 bases from J; junction bases left unmatched: 6. This CDR3 has 17 amino acids. CDR1 and CDR2 (germline): LGHDT, YNNKEL (reference sequence).

Written as DNA, the CDR3 is TGTGCCAGTAGTATAGGGGGGACTAGCGGGAGGAGGGACAATGAGCAGTTCTTC. This translates into CASSIGGTSGRRDNEQFF. The chain has TRBV19 and TRBJ2-1, with 15 bases lining up with TRBD2. The CDR3 runs to 18 residues. Germline CDR1 is LNHDA and CDR2 is SQIVND (reference sequence). V shed 1 base and J 5 bases; nucleotides not matched to a gene: 6. The full variable domain, its missing parts supplied by reference TRBV19 and TRBJ2-1, is DGGITQSPKYLFRKEGQNVTLSCEQNLNHDAMYWYRQDPGQGLRLIYYSQIVNDFQKGDIAEGYSVSREKKESFPLTVTSAQKNPTAFYLCASSIGGTSGRRDNEQFFGPGTRLTVL.

This chain links TRBV11-2 with TRBJ1-4; 7 nucleotides match TRBD1. The germline V gene has CDR1 SGHAT and CDR2 FQNNGV. The CDR3 totals 15 residues. With 0 bases clipped from V and 8 bases from J, the junction kept 6 bases outside the gene matches. DNA of the CDR3: TGTGCCAGCAGCTTAGATCGACAGGGTTACGAAAAACTGTTTTTT. Its protein product is CASSLDRQGYEKLFF.

The V and J genes are TRBV7-2 and TRBJ1-1; 8 bases line up with TRBD1. Germline V gene data show CDR1 as SGHTA and CDR2 as FQGNSA. The V gene end was trimmed by 1 base and the J gene end by 3 bases; junction bases not matched to a gene: 1. The CDR3 is 14 residues long. In nucleotides, the CDR3 is TGTGCCAGCAGCTTAGGACAGGGGTACACTGAAGCTTTCTTT. Protein product: CASSLGQGYTEAFF. Supplemented by reference TRBV7-2 and TRBJ1-1, the full variable domain reads GAGVSQSPSNKVTEKGKDVELRCDPISGHTALYWYRQSLGQGLEFLIYFQGNSAPDKSGLPSDRFSAERTGGSVSTLTIQRTQQEDSAVYLCASSLGQGYTEAFFGQGTRLTVV.

The chain uses TRBV6-5 and TRBJ2-4, with 9 bases aligning to TRBD1. Trimming removed 0 bases from V and 15 bases from J; junction bases left unmatched: 12. CDR1 is MNHEY and CDR2 is SVGAGI in the germline V gene. The CDR3 has 15 amino acids. CDR3 bases: TGTGCCAGCAGTTACTCAAGGGACAGGGCCTCGTTACGGTACTTC. It yields the protein CASSYSRDRASLRYF.

This clone was found a few times. The chain recombines TRBV7-2 with TRBJ2-3; D perhaps matches TRBD1 (5 bases). CDR3 length equals 14 residues. Germline V gene lookup returns CDR1 SGHTA and CDR2 FQGNSA. Trimming took 2 bases from V and 5 from J, leaving 11 bases between them. CDR3 in amino acids: CASSLQGLGDTQYF. The CDR3 DNA is TGTGCCAGCAGCTTACAGGGTTTAGGAGATACGCAGTATTTT.

This chain connects TRBV6-5 to TRBJ1-2; no definite D call. The germline V gene has CDR1 MNHEY and CDR2 SVGAGI. The CDR3 extends over 13 amino acids. V dropped 7 bases and J dropped 0 bases, with 9 bases sitting between them. Here the CDR3 DNA reads TGTGCCAGCAAGAAACAAGCTAACTATGGCTACACCTTC. Residues: CASKKQANYGYTF.

This clone has at least ten counts. The CDR3 coding sequence is TGTGCCAGCAGTCTGAGGACAGGGGCCGATGAGCAGTTCTTC. Its translation: CASSLRTGADEQFF. The J gene is TRBJ2-1, the V gene TRBV6-6; 9 bases agree with TRBD1. The V segment lost 5 bases and the J segment 8 bases; nucleotides outside the gene matches: 7. This CDR3 has 14 amino acids. CDR1 and CDR2 (germline): MNHNY, SVGAGI (reference sequence).

This clone was picked up one time. The chain uses TRBV6-2 or TRBV6-3 and TRBJ2-7; D uncertain. The CDR3 extends over 11 amino acids. The germline V and J ends were trimmed by 2 bases and 5 bases, with 4 bases remaining between them. Germline V lookup: CDR1 MNHEY, CDR2 SVGEGT. CDR3 loop: CASSYPNEQYF. For the CDR3, the DNA is TGTGCCAGCAGTTACCCAAACGAGCAGTACTTC.